The source of this T cell receptor (beta chain) is a study of T cells after posttransplantation cyclophosphamide. The table lists this clone with many counts. Assay used: immunoSEQ multiplex PCR; TCRdb lists only in-frame clones, some missing. Recorded here are around 44,000 clones, with no singletons, and the ten leading clones hold 2% to 3%. This sequence was found in a man aged 35-49 years in good health, CMV-negative, and a related stem cell transplant donor. The specimen was PBMCs.

DNA for the CDR3: TGTGCTAGCAGCTTTCTGTGGGGGGACTACGAGCAGTACGTC. It encodes CASSFLWGDYEQYV. The chain recombines TRBV7-7 with TRBJ2-7, with D possibly matching TRBD2 (6 bases). The CDR3 runs 14 residues. Germline assignment: CDR1 SSHAT and CDR2 FNYEAQ (reference sequence).